The rows below give T cell receptor beta chains drawn from one sample of a study of blood T cell repertoires in COVID-19. The repertoire was sequenced with immunoSEQ multiplex PCR; TCRdb's copy has only in-frame clones and lacks some. This table has around 310,000 clones, around 87% appearing once. Sequencing was done on a sample of peripheral blood. Receptors were obtained from a woman between 35 and 50 years old with COVID-19, enrolled during active disease. Each CDR3 is given with its conserved first and last residue. The D gene is left open where the match is weak. Some rows mark clone size as missing; the rest say once, few, many or name a class of expanded clone.

d_call j_call clone_size v_call cdr3_aa cdr3_nt
TRBD2 TRBJ2-1 - TRBV7-3 CASSPGTSGHYNEQFF TGTGCCAGCAGCCCCGGGACTAGCGGACACTACAATGAGCAGTTCTTC
TRBD1 TRBJ1-3 - TRBV27 CASSKLQGAASGNTIYF TGTGCCAGCAGCAAATTACAGGGGGCGGCCTCTGGAAACACCATATATTTT
TRBD2 TRBJ2-2 - TRBV7-2 CASSQLAGSGELFF TGTGCCAGCAGCCAACTAGCGGGATCCGGGGAGCTGTTTTTT
- TRBJ2-3 - TRBV6-6 CASSYSLAWGDTQYF TGTGCCAGCAGTTACTCCTTAGCGTGGGGAGATACGCAGTATTTT
- TRBJ1-1 once TRBV10-3 CAISARGTEAFF TGTGCCATCAGTGCAAGGGGTACTGAAGCTTTCTTT
- TRBJ1-5 few TRBV5-1 CASSLEGGNQPQHF TGCGCCAGCAGCTTGGAGGGGGGGAATCAGCCCCAGCATTTT
- TRBJ2-2 - TRBV19 CASSLDRNTGELFF TGTGCCAGTAGTTTGGACAGGAACACCGGGGAGCTGTTTTTT
TRBD2 TRBJ2-2 - TRBV5-8 CASSWGLAGGELFF TGTGCCAGCAGCTGGGGACTAGCGGGCGGGGAGCTGTTTTTT
- TRBJ1-1 - TRBV27 CASSLRRYTEAFF TGTGCCAGCAGTTTACGCAGATACACTGAAGCTTTCTTT
- TRBJ2-3 few TRBV24-1 CATATPTGFGDTQYF TGTGCCACCGCGACACCAACAGGGTTCGGAGATACGCAGTATTTT
TRBD2 TRBJ2-4 - TRBV15 CATSIERGPNIQYF TGTGCCACCAGCATCGAGCGGGGTCCGAACATTCAGTACTTC
TRBD1 TRBJ1-3 - TRBV5-5 CASSRRDSSGNTIYF TGTGCCAGCAGCCGGAGGGACAGCTCTGGAAACACCATATATTTT